This record covers a single T cell receptor beta chain. No antigen is known for it. Germline V lookup: CDR1 LGHNA, CDR2 YSLEER. The CDR3 is 13 amino acids. Trimming took off 0 bases at V and 11 bases at J, with 13 bases between the two ends. The data were obtained in a study of blood T cells in healthy people across ages. Study-level points and caveats: With age, beta diversity per million T cells declined roughly linearly, significantly by 30 to 40.

Then a second PCR, running about 6 to 12 cycles, was carried out with a sample-barcoded 5' primer and a J-beta primer mix. Every sample gave at least 3 million paired-end reads containing CDR3. TCRdb redid the calling of the 5' RACE reads with MiXCR, one entry per CDR3 protein. The table includes about 1.5 million distinct CDR3 sequences, 35% to 45% detected once. Healthy Caucasians from Russia aged about 6 to 90 served as donors. V is TRBV4-3 and J is TRBJ1-1; D gene unclear. Sequenced input: blood. This TCR was recovered from a young woman in good health. The CDR3 protein is CASSQDGSGRAFF. As DNA, the CDR3 is TGCGCCAGCAGCCAAGATGGTTCCGGCAGGGCTTTCTTT.